The 6 T cell receptor beta chains reported below all come from one sample, sequenced in a study of breast tumors, draining lymph nodes, adjacent tissues. TCRdb re-called the multiplex PCR reads with MiXCR, one entry per CDR3 protein. This sample has 66,000 or so distinct CDR3 sequences; roughly two fifths occur once, and the top ten carry 8% to 9.5%. The material sequenced was breast tumor tissue. Every receptor here comes from a female donor with breast cancer. Some clones in this sample may be carry-over from other donors' samples.

CDR3 coding DNA: TGCGCCAGCAGTCACTTCGGGGGGTCTAAGTACGAGCATTTT. It specifies CASSHFGGSKYEHF. The rearrangement uses TRBV4-1 and TRBJ1-5; D is perhaps TRBD1 (5 bases). Per the germline V gene, CDR1 is MGHRA and CDR2 is YSYEKL. Trimming shortened V by 6 bases and J by 14 bases, and 23 bases separated the two germline ends. The CDR3 loop spans 14 amino acids.

The chain recombines TRBV7-6 with TRBJ2-2; 11 bases match TRBD2. Trimming took 6 bases from V and 5 from J; bases not matched to a gene: 5. The CDR3 is made up of 15 amino acids. Germline V gene data show CDR1 as SGHVS and CDR2 as FNYEAQ. The CDR3 DNA reads as TGTGCCAGCAGAGTTAGCGGGGGGGGGACCGGGGAGCTGTTTTTT. Encoded protein: CASRVSGGGTGELFF.

The chain couples TRBV6-5 to TRBJ2-5; no definite D call. The V gene lost 5 bases and the J gene lost 2 bases, with 12 bases spanning the gap. CDR1 and CDR2 (germline): MNHEY, SVGAGI. The CDR3 is 14 residues long. CDR3 region: CASSHRRVQETQYF. CDR3 nucleotides: TGTGCCAGCAGTCACCGACGGGTACAAGAGACCCAGTACTTC.

The chain is built from TRBV25-1 and TRBJ1-6; 7 bases fit TRBD1. Germline values: CDR1 MGHDK, CDR2 SYGVNS. Trimming took 6 bases from V and 13 from J; bases not matched to a gene: 12. The CDR3 contains 14 residues. The CDR3 spells CASSTGTALPPLHF. CDR3 nucleotide sequence: TGTGCCAGCAGCACCGGGACAGCCCTGCCCCCCCTCCACTTT.

This clonotype was recorded at least ten times. The V and J genes are TRBV28 and TRBJ2-7, with TRBD2 matching over 11 bases. The germline gives CDR1 MDHEN, CDR2 SYDVKM. This CDR3 comprises 16 residues. The V gene end was trimmed by 4 bases and the J gene end by 4 bases; junction bases not matched to a gene: 9. CDR3 amino acids: CASSSTFGLAGYEQYF. DNA of the CDR3: TGTGCCAGCAGTTCCACGTTCGGACTAGCGGGTTACGAGCAGTACTTC.

This clonotype was seen repeatedly, ten times or more. This chain connects TRBV4-1 to TRBJ1-2, with 7 bases matching TRBD1. The V and J ends lost 2 bases and 1 base, in that order; junction bases with no gene match: 7. CDR1 and CDR2 (germline): MGHRA, YSYEKL. The CDR3 spans 16 residues. The CDR3 loop reads CASSQLNRGGNYGYTF. The CDR3 DNA follows: TGCGCCAGCAGCCAACTTAACAGGGGAGGTAACTATGGCTACACCTTC.